This T cell receptor (beta chain) was recovered during a study of blood T cell repertoires in COVID-19. Study overall: In each case, the material was cDNA or gDNA derived from T cells, B-cell-depleted T cells, or PBMCs.

V lost 2 bases, J lost 2 bases, and 8 bases lay in between. Germline V gives CDR1 SGHTA, CDR2 FQGTGA. This CDR3 is 14 amino acids long. In the original processing: The assay estimated nucleated cells by amplifying reference gene primers. Assay: immunoSEQ multiplex PCR; the TCRdb copy retains only in-frame clones and omits some. The V and J calls and clone size are taken from that table; D and trimming were inferred from the DNA. The repertoire has around 220,000 clones, 80% to 85% of them found once; the top ten carry approximately 6.6%. Grouping used clinical history reported by participants in a survey and questionnaire. Two negative PCRs, clearance, or symptom resolution were required of recovered Cohort 3 donors.

The genes are TRBV7-3 and TRBJ2-3; perhaps TRBD2 as D (5 bases). Sequenced: PBMCs or T cells enriched from blood (not recorded which). This clonotype was obtained from a woman in her 40s who had recovered from COVID-19. Here the CDR3 reads CASSLGLTTDTQYF. For the CDR3, the DNA is TGTGCCAGCAGCTTAGGACTTACCACAGATACGCAGTATTTT. Combining the CDR3 with reference TRBV7-3 and TRBJ2-3 gives the whole variable domain GAGVSQTPSNKVTEKGKYVELRCDPISGHTALYWYRQSLGQGPEFLIYFQGTGAADDSGLPNDRFFAVRPEGSVSTLKIQRTERGDSAVYLCASSLGLTTDTQYFGPGTRLTVL.